Listed below are T cell receptor beta chains from one sample, sequenced in a study of blood T cells in healthy people across ages. Using its own MiXCR run on the 5' RACE reads, TCRdb lists one record per CDR3 protein. Of roughly 680,000 distinct CDR3 sequences in the sample, approximately 52% are singletons; the top ten hold approximately 13%. The sample comprised blood. The source of these receptors is a woman of 80 years or more in good health. The CDR3 runs from the conserved cysteine through the conserved F or W. The D gene is left open where the match is weak. Clone size is shown for a subset of rows, as once, few, many or a class of expanded clone.

j_call clone_size d_call v_call cdr3_aa cdr3_nt
TRBJ2-7 many . TRBV21-1 CASSNPCIRGTYEQYF TGTGCCAGCAGCAACCCTTGCATCCGAGGGACCTACGAGCAGTACTTC
TRBJ2-3 . . TRBV29-1 CSPRAGIANTQYF TGCAGCCCGAGGGCGGGAATCGCGAATACGCAGTATTTT
TRBJ2-7 . . TRBV7-8 CASSPKRESYEQYF TGTGCCAGCAGCCCTAAGCGAGAGTCCTACGAGCAGTACTTC
TRBJ2-2 . . TRBV2 CASRADLDKLRTSNTGELFF TGTGCCAGCAGGGCCGATCTCGATAAACTCCGAACATCGAACACCGGGGAGCTGTTTTTT
TRBJ2-6 . . TRBV20-1 CSARPPAGANVLTF TGCAGTGCTAGGCCCCCCGCTGGGGCCAACGTCCTGACTTTC
TRBJ2-7 . TRBD2 TRBV7-8 CASSLKASGTYEQYF TGTGCCAGCAGCTTAAAGGCTAGCGGCACCTACGAGCAGTACTTC
TRBJ1-6 . TRBD1 TRBV7-2 CASSGQGAFSPLHF TGTGCCAGCTCGGGACAGGGGGCGTTTTCACCCCTCCACTTT
TRBJ2-7 . TRBD2 TRBV10-3 CAISGKAGGTSEQYF TGTGCCATCAGTGGAAAGGCGGGAGGAACGTCCGAGCAGTACTTC
TRBJ1-2 . . TRBV14 CASSQVTAFPPGYTF TGTGCCAGCAGCCAAGTTACGGCTTTTCCCCCTGGCTACACCTTC
TRBJ2-6 . . TRBV29-1 CSVAISGANVLTF TGCAGCGTTGCGATCTCTGGGGCCAACGTCCTGACTTTC
TRBJ2-3 . TRBD1 TRBV7-2 CASSLRDRGYTQYF TGTGCCAGCAGCTTGCGGGACAGGGGTTATACGCAGTATTTT
TRBJ2-7 . . TRBV29-1 CSVEVAETYEQYF TGCAGCGTTGAAGTCGCAGAGACCTACGAGCAGTACTTC
TRBJ2-7 . . TRBV3-1 CASSLNRDVSYEQYF TGTGCCAGCAGCCTTAACCGGGACGTGTCCTACGAGCAGTACTTC
TRBJ2-6 . . TRBV29-1 CSVSPHRSSGANVLTF TGCAGCGTTTCCCCGCACAGATCCTCTGGGGCCAACGTCCTGACTTTC
TRBJ2-3 few . TRBV2 CASNIQGHTDTQYF TGTGCCAGCAACATTCAGGGGCACACAGATACGCAGTATTTT
TRBJ2-2 . . TRBV5-1 CASSFVQGNTGELFF TGCGCCAGCAGCTTCGTACAGGGGAACACCGGGGAGCTGTTTTTT
TRBJ1-5 . . TRBV3-1 CASSQRGGDQPQHF TGTGCCAGCAGCCAGAGGGGCGGGGATCAGCCCCAGCATTTT
TRBJ2-1 . . TRBV30 CALGSGHNEQFF TGTGCCTTGGGGTCTGGCCACAATGAGCAGTTCTTC
TRBJ1-5 once . TRBV20-1 CSARGGRNQPQHF TGCAGTGCTAGGGGAGGACGGAATCAGCCCCAGCATTTT
TRBJ2-7 . . TRBV5-1 CASSLPPRELHYEQYF TGCGCCAGCAGCTTGCCCCCCCGGGAGCTACACTACGAGCAGTACTTC
TRBJ2-7 . TRBD1 TRBV28 CASSKGDRVINEQYF TGTGCCAGCTCTAAGGGGGACAGGGTTATCAACGAGCAGTACTTC
TRBJ2-3 . . TRBV2 CASSEPHTQYF TGTGCCAGCAGTGAGCCTCATACGCAGTATTTT
TRBJ2-3 . . TRBV12-3/TRBV12-4 CASSQGRGSTDTQYF TGTGCCAGCAGTCAAGGTCGAGGGAGCACAGATACGCAGTATTTT
TRBJ1-2 many . TRBV12-3/TRBV12-4 CASSSGVNYGYTF TGTGCCAGCAGCTCCGGGGTGAACTATGGCTACACCTTC
TRBJ2-3 many . TRBV3-1 CASRKAGSYTDTQYF TGTGCCAGCAGAAAAGCAGGCAGTTACACAGATACGCAGTATTTT
TRBJ2-4 . . TRBV20-1 CSASPPRLAKNIQYF TGCAGTGCTAGTCCCCCTCGGCTAGCCAAAAACATTCAGTACTTC
TRBJ1-1 few . TRBV9 CASSVIGGTEAFF TGTGCCAGCAGTGTTATAGGGGGTACTGAAGCTTTCTTT
TRBJ1-1 many . TRBV18 CASSPGVEAFF TGTGCCAGCTCACCTGGAGTTGAAGCTTTCTTT
TRBJ2-5 . TRBD2 TRBV27 CASSKGGATDEETQYF TGTGCCAGCAGTAAGGGAGGGGCGACAGATGAAGAGACCCAGTACTTC
TRBJ2-1 many TRBD1 TRBV12-3/TRBV12-4 CASSHRDSSYNEQFF TGTGCCAGCAGTCACCGGGACAGCTCCTACAATGAGCAGTTCTTC
TRBJ1-5 many . TRBV12-3/TRBV12-4 CASTRGSNQPQHF TGTGCCAGCACTAGAGGGTCCAATCAGCCCCAGCATTTT
TRBJ2-1 . . TRBV14 CDSSQAARNEQFF TGTGACAGCAGCCAAGCCGCCCGCAATGAGCAGTTCTTC
TRBJ2-1 once . TRBV7-9 CASSFSLLVYSEQFF TGTGCCAGCAGCTTTTCCCTACTAGTCTACAGTGAGCAGTTCTTC
TRBJ2-7 . . TRBV6-6 CASSLLAFFYEQYF TGTGCCAGCAGTCTTCTAGCTTTCTTCTACGAGCAGTACTTC
TRBJ1-2 . . TRBV20-1 CSARLPGLNPPGYTF TGCAGTGCTAGACTCCCGGGCCTGAACCCTCCTGGCTACACCTTC